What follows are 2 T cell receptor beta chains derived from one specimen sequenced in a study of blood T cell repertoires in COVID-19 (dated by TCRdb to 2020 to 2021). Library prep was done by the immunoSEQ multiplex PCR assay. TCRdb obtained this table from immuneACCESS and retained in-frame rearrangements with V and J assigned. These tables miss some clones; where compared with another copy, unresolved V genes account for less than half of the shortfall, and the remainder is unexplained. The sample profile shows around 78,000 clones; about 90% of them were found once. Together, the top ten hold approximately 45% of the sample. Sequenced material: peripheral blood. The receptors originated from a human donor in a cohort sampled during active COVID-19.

This CDR3 reads CASSLDRSYEQYF. The CDR3 nucleotides read TGTGCCAGCAGCTTGGACAGGTCCTACGAGCAGTACTTC. The V gene is TRBV7-3, the J gene TRBJ2-7, with TRBD1 identical over 7 bases. The CDR3 runs to 13 residues. Germline values: CDR1 SGHTA, CDR2 FQGTGA. Germline trimming cut 3 bases from V and 1 base from J; bases unmatched to any gene: 0.

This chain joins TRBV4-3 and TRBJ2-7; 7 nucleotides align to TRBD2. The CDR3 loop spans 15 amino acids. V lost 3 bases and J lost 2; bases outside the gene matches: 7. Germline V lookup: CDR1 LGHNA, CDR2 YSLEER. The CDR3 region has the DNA TGCGCCAGCAGCCATAGGTGGGAGGGTCCCTACGAGCAGTACTTC. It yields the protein CASSHRWEGPYEQYF.